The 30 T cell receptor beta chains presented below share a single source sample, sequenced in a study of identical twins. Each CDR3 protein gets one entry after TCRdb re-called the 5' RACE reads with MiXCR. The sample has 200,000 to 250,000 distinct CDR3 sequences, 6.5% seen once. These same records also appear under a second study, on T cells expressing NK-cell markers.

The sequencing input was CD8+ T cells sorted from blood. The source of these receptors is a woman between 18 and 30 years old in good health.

CDR3 loop: CASRPPGLLNEQFF. CDR3 coding DNA: TGTGCCAGCAGGCCCCCGGGACTACTAAATGAGCAGTTCTTC. The chain is built from TRBV6-1 and TRBJ2-1; 7 bases line up with TRBD2. Germline CDR1 is MNHNS and CDR2 is SASEGT. V was clipped by 6 bases and J by 7 bases; unmatched bases: 9. The CDR3 spans 14 residues.

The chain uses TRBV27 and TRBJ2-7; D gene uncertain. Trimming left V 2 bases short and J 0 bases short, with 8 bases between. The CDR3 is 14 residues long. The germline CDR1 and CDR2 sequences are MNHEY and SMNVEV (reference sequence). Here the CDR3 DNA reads TGTGCCAGCAGTTTAGGGATCAACTCCTACGAGCAGTACTTC. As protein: CASSLGINSYEQYF.

The CDR3 DNA reads as TGCGCCAGCAGCCTCCCTAACACTGAAGCTTTCTTT. Its protein product is CASSLPNTEAFF. This chain connects TRBV4-1 to TRBJ1-1; D unclear. This CDR3 spans 12 amino acids. CDR1 MGHRA and CDR2 YSYEKL come from the germline V gene. Trimming left V 4 bases short and J 2 bases short, with 5 bases between.

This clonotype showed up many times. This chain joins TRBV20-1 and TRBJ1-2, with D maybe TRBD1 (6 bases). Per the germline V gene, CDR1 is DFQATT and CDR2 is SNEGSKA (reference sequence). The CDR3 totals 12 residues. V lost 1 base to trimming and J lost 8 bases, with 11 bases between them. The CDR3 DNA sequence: TGCAGTGCTAGAGTCCGACAGGCAGGCTACACCTTC. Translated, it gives CSARVRQAGYTF.

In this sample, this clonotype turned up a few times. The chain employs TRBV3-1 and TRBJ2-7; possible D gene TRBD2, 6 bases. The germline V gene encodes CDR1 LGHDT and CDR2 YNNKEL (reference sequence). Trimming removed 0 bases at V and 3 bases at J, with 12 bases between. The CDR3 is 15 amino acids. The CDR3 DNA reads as TGTGCCAGCAGCCAAGATCTCCGTAGCGGCTACGAGCAGTACTTC. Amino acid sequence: CASSQDLRSGYEQYF.

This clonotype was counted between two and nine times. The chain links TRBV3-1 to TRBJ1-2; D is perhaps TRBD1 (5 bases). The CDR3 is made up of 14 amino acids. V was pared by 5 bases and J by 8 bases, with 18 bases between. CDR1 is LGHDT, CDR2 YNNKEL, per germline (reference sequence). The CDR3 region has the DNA TGTGCCAGCAGCTCCTCAGGGCCTGGTGTGGGCTACACCTTC. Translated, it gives CASSSSGPGVGYTF.

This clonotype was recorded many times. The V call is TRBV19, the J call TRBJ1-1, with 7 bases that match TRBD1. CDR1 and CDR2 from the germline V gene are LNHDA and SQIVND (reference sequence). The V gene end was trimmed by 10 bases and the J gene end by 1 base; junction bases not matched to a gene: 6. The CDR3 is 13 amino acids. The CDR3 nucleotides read TGTGCCATCCGGGACAGAGCGAACACTGAAGCTTTCTTT. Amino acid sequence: CAIRDRANTEAFF.

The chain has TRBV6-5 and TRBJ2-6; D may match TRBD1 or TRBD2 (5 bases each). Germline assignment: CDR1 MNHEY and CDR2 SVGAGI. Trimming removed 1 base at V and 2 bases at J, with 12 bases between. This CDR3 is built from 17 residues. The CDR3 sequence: CASSYWDPLAGANVLTF. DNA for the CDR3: TGTGCCAGCAGTTACTGGGACCCTTTGGCTGGGGCCAACGTCCTGACTTTC.

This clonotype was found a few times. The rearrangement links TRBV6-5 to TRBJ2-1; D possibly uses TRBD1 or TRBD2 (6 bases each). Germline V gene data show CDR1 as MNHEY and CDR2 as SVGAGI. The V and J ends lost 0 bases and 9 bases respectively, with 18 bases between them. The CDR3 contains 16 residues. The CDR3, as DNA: TGTGCCAGCAGTTACTCCGGTTCCAGGGGAGGCCGTGAGCAGTTCTTC. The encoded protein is CASSYSGSRGGREQFF.

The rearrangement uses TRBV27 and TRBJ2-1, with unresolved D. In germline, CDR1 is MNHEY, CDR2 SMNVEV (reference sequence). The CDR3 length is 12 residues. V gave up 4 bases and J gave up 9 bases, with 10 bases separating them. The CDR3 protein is CASSSTWVEQFF. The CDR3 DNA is TGTGCCAGCAGTTCGACCTGGGTTGAGCAGTTCTTC.

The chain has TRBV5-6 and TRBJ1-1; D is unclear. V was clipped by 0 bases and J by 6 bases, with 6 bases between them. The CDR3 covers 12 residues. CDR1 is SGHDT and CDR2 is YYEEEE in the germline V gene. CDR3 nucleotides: TGTGCCAGCAGCTTGGGGGAGTCTGAAGCTTTCTTT. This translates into CASSLGESEAFF.

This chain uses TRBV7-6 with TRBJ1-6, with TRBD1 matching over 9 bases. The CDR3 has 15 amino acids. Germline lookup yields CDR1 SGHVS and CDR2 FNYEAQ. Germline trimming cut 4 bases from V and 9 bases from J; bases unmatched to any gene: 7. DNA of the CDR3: TGTGCCAGCAGCTCCACCGGGACAGGGTTTTCACCCCTCCACTTT. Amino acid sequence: CASSSTGTGFSPLHF.

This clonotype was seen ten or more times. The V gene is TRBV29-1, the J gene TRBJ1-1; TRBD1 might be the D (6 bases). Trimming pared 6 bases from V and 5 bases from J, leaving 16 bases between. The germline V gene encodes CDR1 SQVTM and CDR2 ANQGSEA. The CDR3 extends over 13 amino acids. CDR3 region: CSVPAPQGTEAFF. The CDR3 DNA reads TGCAGCGTCCCAGCCCCGCAGGGGACTGAAGCTTTCTTT.

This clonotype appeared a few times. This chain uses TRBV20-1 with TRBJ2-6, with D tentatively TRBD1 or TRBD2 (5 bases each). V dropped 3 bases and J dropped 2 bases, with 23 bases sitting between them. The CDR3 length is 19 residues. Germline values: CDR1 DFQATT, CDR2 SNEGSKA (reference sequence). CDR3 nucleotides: TGCAGTGCTAGTGAACGGGACCAGCGACTGGGCGCTGGGGCCAACGTCCTGACTTTC. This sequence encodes CSASERDQRLGAGANVLTF.

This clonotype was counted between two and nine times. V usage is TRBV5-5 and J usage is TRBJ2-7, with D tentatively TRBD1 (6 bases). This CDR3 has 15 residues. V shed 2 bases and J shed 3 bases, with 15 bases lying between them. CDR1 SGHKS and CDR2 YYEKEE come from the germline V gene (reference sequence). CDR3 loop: CASSFGTYFNYEQYF. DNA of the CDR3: TGTGCCAGCAGCTTCGGGACATACTTTAACTACGAGCAGTACTTC.

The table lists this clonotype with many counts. The CDR3 protein is CASSPGGRNTGELFF. CDR3 bases: TGTGCCAGCAGTCCAGGGGGGAGAAACACCGGGGAGCTGTTTTTT. The rearrangement links TRBV7-9 to TRBJ2-2; D might be TRBD1 (7 bases). Germline lookup yields CDR1 SEHNR and CDR2 FQNEAQ (reference sequence). CDR3 length: 15 amino acids. Trimming cost V 6 bases and J 2 bases, with 13 bases left between them. The full variable domain, in which reference TRBV7-9 and TRBJ2-2 provide the parts outside the CDR3, is DTGVSQNPRHKITKRGQNVTFRCDPISEHNRLYWYRQTLGQGPEFLTYFQNEAQLEKSRLLSDRFSAERPKGSFSTLEIQRTEQGDSAMYLCASSPGGRNTGELFFGEGSRLTVL.

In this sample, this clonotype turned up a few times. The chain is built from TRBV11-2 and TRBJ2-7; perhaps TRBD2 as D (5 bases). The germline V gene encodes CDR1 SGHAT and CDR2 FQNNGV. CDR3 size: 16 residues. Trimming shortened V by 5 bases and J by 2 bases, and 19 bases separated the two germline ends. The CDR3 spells CASSESRGTGTYEQYF. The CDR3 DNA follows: TGTGCCAGCAGCGAATCCAGAGGAACGGGGACCTACGAGCAGTACTTC.

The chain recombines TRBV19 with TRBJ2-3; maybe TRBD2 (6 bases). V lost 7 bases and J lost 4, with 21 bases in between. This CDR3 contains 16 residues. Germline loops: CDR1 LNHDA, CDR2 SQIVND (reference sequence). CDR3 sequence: CASKPLGDGGPDTQYF. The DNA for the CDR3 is TGTGCCAGTAAACCCCTCGGGGACGGAGGGCCAGATACGCAGTATTTT. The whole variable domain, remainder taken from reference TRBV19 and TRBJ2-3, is DGGITQSPKYLFRKEGQNVTLSCEQNLNHDAMYWYRQDPGQGLRLIYYSQIVNDFQKGDIAEGYSVSREKKESFPLTVTSAQKNPTAFYLCASKPLGDGGPDTQYFGPGTRLTVL.

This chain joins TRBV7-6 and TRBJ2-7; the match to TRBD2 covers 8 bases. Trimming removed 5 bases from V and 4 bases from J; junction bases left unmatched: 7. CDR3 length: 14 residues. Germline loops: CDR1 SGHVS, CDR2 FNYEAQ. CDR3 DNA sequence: TGTGCCAGCAGCCTGGGACTAGAGAGTTACGAGCAGTACTTC. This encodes CASSLGLESYEQYF. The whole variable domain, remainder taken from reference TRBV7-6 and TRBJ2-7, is GAGVSQSPRYKVTKRGQDVALRCDPISGHVSLYWYRQALGQGPEFLTYFNYEAQQDKSGLPNDRFSAERPEGSISTLTIQRTEQRDSAMYRCASSLGLESYEQYFGPGTRLTVT.

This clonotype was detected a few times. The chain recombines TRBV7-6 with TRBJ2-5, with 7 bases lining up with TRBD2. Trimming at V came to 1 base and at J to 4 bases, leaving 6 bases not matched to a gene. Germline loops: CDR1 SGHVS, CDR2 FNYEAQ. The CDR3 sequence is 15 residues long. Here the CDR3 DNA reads TGTGCCAGCAGCTTAGAAATTGGCGGGAGAGAGACCCAGTACTTC. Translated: CASSLEIGGRETQYF.

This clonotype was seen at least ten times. DNA for the CDR3: TGTGCCAGCGGCCAGGCTTCCACAGATACGCAGTATTTT. Residues: CASGQASTDTQYF. The rearrangement joins TRBV7-9 to TRBJ2-3; D is unresolved. Germline-derived CDR1 and CDR2 are SEHNR and FQNEAQ (reference sequence). V lost 8 bases and J 2 bases, leaving 11 bases between the germline ends. CDR3 length: 13 residues.

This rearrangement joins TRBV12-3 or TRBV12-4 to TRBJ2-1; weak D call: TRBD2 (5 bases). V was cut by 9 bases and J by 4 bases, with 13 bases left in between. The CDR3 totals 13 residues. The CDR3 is CASGRGGYNEQFF. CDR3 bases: TGTGCCAGTGGTAGAGGCGGGTACAATGAGCAGTTCTTC.

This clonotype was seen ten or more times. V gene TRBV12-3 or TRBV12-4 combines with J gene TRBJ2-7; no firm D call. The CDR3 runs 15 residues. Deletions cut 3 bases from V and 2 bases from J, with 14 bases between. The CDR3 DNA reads TGTGCCAGCAGTTTTTTGGCCCCGCCGGCCTACGAGCAGTACTTC. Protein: CASSFLAPPAYEQYF.

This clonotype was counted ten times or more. Here the CDR3 DNA reads TGCGCCAGCAGCCAAGAGAAGGGGTGGGGGAACACCGGGGAGCTGTTTTTT. Translation: CASSQEKGWGNTGELFF. The chain has TRBV4-3 and TRBJ2-2; D possibly corresponds to TRBD1 (5 bases). Trimming removed 0 bases from V and 1 base from J, with 12 bases in between. The length of the CDR3 is 17 residues. CDR1 is LGHNA, CDR2 YSLEER, per germline.

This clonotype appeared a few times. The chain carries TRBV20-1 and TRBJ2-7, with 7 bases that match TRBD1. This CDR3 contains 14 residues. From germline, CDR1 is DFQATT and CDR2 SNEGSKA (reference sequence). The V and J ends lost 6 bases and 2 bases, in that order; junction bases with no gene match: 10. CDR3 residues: CSAYQLTGPYEQYF. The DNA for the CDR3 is TGCAGTGCCTACCAACTGACAGGGCCCTACGAGCAGTACTTC.

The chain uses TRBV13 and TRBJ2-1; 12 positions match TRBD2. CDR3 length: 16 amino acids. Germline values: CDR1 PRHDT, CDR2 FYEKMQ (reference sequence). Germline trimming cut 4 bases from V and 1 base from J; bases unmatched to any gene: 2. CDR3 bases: TGTGCCAGCAGCTGGGGGACTAGCGGGTCCTACAATGAGCAGTTCTTC. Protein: CASSWGTSGSYNEQFF. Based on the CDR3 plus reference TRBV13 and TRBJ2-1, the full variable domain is AAGVIQSPRHLIKEKRETATLKCYPIPRHDTVYWYQQGPGQDPQFLISFYEKMQSDKGSIPDRFSAQQFSDYHSELNMSSLELGDSALYFCASSWGTSGSYNEQFFGPGTRLTVL.

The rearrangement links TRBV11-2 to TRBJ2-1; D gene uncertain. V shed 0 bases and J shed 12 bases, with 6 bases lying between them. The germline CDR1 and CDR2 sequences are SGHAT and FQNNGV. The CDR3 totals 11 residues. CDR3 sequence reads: CASSLEALQFF. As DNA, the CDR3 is TGTGCCAGCAGCTTAGAGGCCCTGCAGTTCTTC.

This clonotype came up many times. The CDR3 DNA reads TGCGCCAGCAGCCACCCCAGTGGGACTGAAGCTTTCTTT. It translates to CASSHPSGTEAFF. The chain combines TRBV4-3 with TRBJ1-1; D not resolved. Germline CDR1 LGHNA, CDR2 YSLEER. The V and J ends lost 3 bases and 5 bases respectively, with 10 bases between them. The CDR3 spans 13 residues.

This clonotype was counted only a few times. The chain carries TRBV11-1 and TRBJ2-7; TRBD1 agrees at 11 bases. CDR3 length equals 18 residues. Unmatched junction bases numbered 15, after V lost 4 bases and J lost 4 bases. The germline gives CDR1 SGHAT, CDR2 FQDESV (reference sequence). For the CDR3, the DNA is TGTGCCAGCAGCTCCCCAGTTGAGGAGGGACAGGGGGTTTACGAGCAGTACTTC. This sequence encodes CASSSPVEEGQGVYEQYF. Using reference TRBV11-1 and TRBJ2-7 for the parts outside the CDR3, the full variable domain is EAEVAQSPRYKITEKSQAVAFWCDPISGHATLYWYRQILGQGPELLVQFQDESVVDDSQLPKDRFSAERLKGVDSTLKIQPAELGDSAMYLCASSSPVEEGQGVYEQYFGPGTRLTVT.

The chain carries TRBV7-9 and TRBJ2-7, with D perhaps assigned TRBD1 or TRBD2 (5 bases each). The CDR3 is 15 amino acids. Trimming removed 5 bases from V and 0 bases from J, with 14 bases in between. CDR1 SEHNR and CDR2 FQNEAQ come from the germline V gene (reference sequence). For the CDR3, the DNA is TGTGCCAGCAGCCAGGGACGGGGCAGCTCCTACGAGCAGTACTTC. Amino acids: CASSQGRGSSYEQYF.